This T cell receptor (beta chain) originates from a study of blood T cell repertoires in COVID-19. Overall study context: Donors in the United States, Italy and Spain gave samples during acute or convalescent COVID-19.

Trimming pared 8 bases from V and 7 bases from J, leaving 17 bases between. Germline CDR1 and CDR2: MNHEY and SMNVEV (reference sequence). The length of the CDR3 is 13 residues. Across 20 to 25 US areas, participants ranged in age from 18 to 89 years. Here immunoSEQ multiplex PCR was the method, and the copy in TCRdb shows in-frame clones only, minus some. The repertoire holds about 250,000 clones, with under 90% as singletons. The chain carries TRBV27 and TRBJ1-2, with a weak D call TRBD1 (5 bases). The sample comprised PBMCs or T cells enriched from blood (not recorded which). This receptor was obtained from a woman aged 25-40 years with acute COVID-19. This CDR3 reads CASVLRQGGGYTF. In DNA, the CDR3 is TGTGCCAGCGTCCTCCGGCAGGGTGGTGGCTACACCTTC.